This is a list of T cell receptor beta chains from one sample in a study of CD8 T cells in acute hepatitis C reinfection. The data were produced by immunoSEQ multiplex PCR, yet TCRdb's version contains in-frame clones alone and is incomplete. The table has some 40,000 clones, about 86% seen once. Sample: naive CD8+ T cells from PBMCs. Receptor source: a man aged 25-45 years with chronic hepatitis C. CDR3s include the opening cysteine and the closing phenylalanine or tryptophan. D genes are given only for firm matches. The size of a clone is reported for some rows only, either as once, few or many, or as a class for expanded clones.

d_call	clone_size	v_call	j_call	cdr3_aa	cdr3_nt
TRBD2	.	TRBV30	TRBJ2-4	CAWTWGTSRDIQYF	TGTGCCTGGACCTGGGGGACTAGTCGCGACATTCAGTACTTC
.	.	TRBV5-1	TRBJ2-3	CASSLSPGITDTQYF	TGCGCCAGCAGCTTGTCGCCGGGTATCACAGATACGCAGTATTTT
TRBD1	.	TRBV5-6	TRBJ2-3	CASSFGTGVENTQYF	TGTGCCAGCAGCTTCGGTACAGGGGTTGAAAATACGCAGTATTTT
.	.	TRBV9	TRBJ2-3	CASSVTDDTQYF	TGTGCCAGCAGCGTGACGGATGATACGCAGTATTTT
.	.	TRBV4-3	TRBJ1-5	CASSQYDQPQHF	TGCGCCAGCAGCCAATATGATCAGCCCCAGCATTTT
.	.	TRBV19	TRBJ2-1	CASSYGGRYNEQFF	TGTGCCAGTAGTTACGGGGGCCGGTACAATGAGCAGTTCTTC
.	.	TRBV7-9	TRBJ1-1	CASSFGNTEAFF	TGTGCCAGCAGCTTCGGGAACACTGAAGCTTTCTTT
.	.	TRBV7-9	TRBJ1-1	CASSLFPTGMNTEAFF	TGTGCCAGCAGCCTGTTCCCCACGGGCATGAACACTGAAGCTTTCTTT
.	.	TRBV10-2	TRBJ1-4	CASKGALKEGGPHLTNEKLFF	TGCGCCAGCAAGGGAGCTTTAAAAGAGGGAGGACCCCATCTAACTAATGAAAAACTGTTTTTT
.	.	TRBV19	TRBJ1-1	CASSMLQGWTEAFF	TGTGCCAGTAGTATGCTTCAGGGGTGGACTGAAGCTTTCTTT
TRBD1	.	TRBV7-2	TRBJ2-7	CASSQTGTAYEQYF	TGTGCCAGCAGCCAAACCGGGACAGCCTACGAGCAGTACTTC
.	.	TRBV7-6	TRBJ2-2	CASSPFGNGELFF	TGTGCCAGCAGCCCCTTCGGCAACGGGGAGCTGTTTTTT
TRBD2	.	TRBV4-1	TRBJ2-7	CASSFSLAGGDEQYF	TGCGCCAGCAGCTTCTCACTAGCGGGAGGCGACGAGCAGTACTTC
TRBD2	.	TRBV19	TRBJ2-7	CASSIVAAGGFYEQYF	TGTGCCAGTAGTATTGTCGCAGCGGGAGGTTTCTACGAGCAGTACTTC
.	once	TRBV2	TRBJ1-5	CASSEYRPGEGSNQPQHF	TGTGCCAGCAGTGAATATCGGCCAGGGGAGGGTAGCAATCAGCCCCAGCATTTT
TRBD2	.	TRBV5-6	TRBJ2-7	CASSLMLAGVGEQYF	TGTGCCAGCAGCTTGATGCTAGCGGGAGTAGGCGAGCAGTACTTC
TRBD1	.	TRBV11-2	TRBJ1-2	CASSSTGAMNGYIF	TGTGCCAGCAGCTCGACAGGGGCAATGAATGGCTACATCTTC
.	.	TRBV10-2	TRBJ2-5	CASSESRQAILQETQYF	TGCGCCAGCAGTGAGTCGAGACAGGCCATCCTCCAAGAGACCCAGTACTTC
.	few	TRBV29-1	TRBJ1-2	CSVEGSTDGYTF	TGCAGCGTTGAAGGTTCTACTGATGGCTACACCTTC
TRBD2	.	TRBV5-1	TRBJ2-7	CASSLSAGLEVNEQYF	TGCGCCAGCAGCTTGTCTGCGGGACTAGAAGTTAACGAGCAGTACTTC
.	.	TRBV4-1	TRBJ2-1	CASSSRSYNEQFF	TGCGCCAGCAGCTCCAGATCCTACAATGAGCAGTTCTTC
TRBD2	.	TRBV7-7	TRBJ2-7	CASSLGTSGPYEQYF	TGTGCTAGCAGCTTAGGAACTAGCGGACCCTACGAGCAGTACTTC
TRBD2	.	TRBV7-9	TRBJ2-3	CASSFQREVDTQYF	TGTGCCAGCAGCTTTCAGCGGGAGGTCGATACGCAGTATTTT
TRBD1	few	TRBV30	TRBJ1-5	CAWGVGTGNQPQHF	TGTGCCTGGGGCGTGGGGACAGGCAATCAGCCCCAGCATTTT
.	.	TRBV5-6	TRBJ2-5	CASSLEQETQYF	TGTGCCAGCAGCTTAGAACAAGAGACCCAGTACTTC
.	.	TRBV9	TRBJ1-1	CASSVIERNTEAFF	TGTGCCAGCAGCGTAATAGAGAGGAACACTGAAGCTTTCTTT
TRBD1	.	TRBV19	TRBJ1-1	CASSIFRDRVSKAEAFF	TGTGCCAGTAGTATCTTCCGGGACAGGGTGAGTAAAGCTGAAGCTTTCTTT
.	.	TRBV29-1	TRBJ1-1	CSVEDRRVGDTEAFF	TGCAGCGTTGAAGATCGGAGGGTAGGGGACACTGAAGCTTTCTTT
.	.	TRBV15	TRBJ2-1	CATSRVSTHEQFF	TGTGCCACCAGCAGAGTTTCGACCCATGAGCAGTTCTTC
.	.	TRBV2	TRBJ2-1	CASSPGYNEQFF	TGTGCCAGCAGCCCAGGGTACAATGAGCAGTTCTTC
.	.	TRBV4-1	TRBJ2-1	CASSQVGIPGRNEQFF	TGCGCCAGCAGCCAAGTGGGGATCCCCGGCCGTAATGAGCAGTTCTTC
.	once	TRBV2	TRBJ1-1	CASRPNTEAFF	TGTGCCAGCAGGCCCAACACTGAAGCTTTCTTT
.	.	TRBV10-3	TRBJ2-7	CAISVGVAYEQYF	TGTGCCATCAGTGTTGGCGTAGCCTACGAGCAGTACTTC
.	.	TRBV6-7	TRBJ1-5	CASGIWSNQPQHF	TGTGCCAGTGGGATCTGGAGCAATCAGCCCCAGCATTTT
TRBD2	.	TRBV11-2	TRBJ2-7	CASSLARTSGYEQYF	TGTGCCAGCAGCCTCGCCAGGACTAGCGGTTACGAGCAGTACTTC
.	.	TRBV27	TRBJ1-1	CASSLFGEDEAFF	TGTGCCAGCAGTTTATTCGGGGAGGATGAAGCTTTCTTT
.	.	TRBV15	TRBJ1-1	CATSREWEGGTEAFF	TGTGCCACCAGCAGAGAATGGGAGGGGGGCACTGAAGCTTTCTTT
.	.	TRBV4-2	TRBJ2-3	CASSQSEGTDTQYF	TGTGCCAGCAGCCAATCAGAGGGCACAGATACGCAGTATTTT
TRBD1	.	TRBV9	TRBJ1-1	CASSLRGLDTEAFF	TGTGCCAGCAGCCTCAGGGGGTTGGACACTGAAGCTTTCTTT
.	.	TRBV7-9	TRBJ2-7	CASSRTGGRETYEQYF	TGTGCCAGCAGCCGGACCGGGGGCAGGGAAACCTACGAGCAGTACTTC
.	few	TRBV4-1	TRBJ2-7	CASSQVGRPSGEQYF	TGCGCCAGCAGCCAAGTAGGTAGACCCTCTGGCGAGCAGTACTTC
.	.	TRBV14	TRBJ2-1	CASSQDNSDEQFF	TGTGCCAGCAGCCAAGATAACTCGGATGAGCAGTTCTTC
.	.	TRBV9	TRBJ1-4	CASSGMGTNEKLFF	TGTGCCAGCAGCGGGATGGGAACTAATGAAAAACTGTTTTTT
.	.	TRBV9	TRBJ2-7	CASSVGSGANYEQYF	TGTGCCAGCAGCGTTGGGTCCGGAGCCAACTACGAGCAGTACTTC
.	once	TRBV27	TRBJ1-1	CASSLPGLGTEAFF	TGTGCCAGCAGTTTACCGGGACTAGGTACTGAAGCTTTCTTT
.	.	TRBV11-2	TRBJ2-2	CASSLGPYTGELFF	TGTGCCAGCAGCTTAGGGCCGTATACCGGGGAGCTGTTTTTT
.	.	TRBV19	TRBJ2-3	CASNQGFGADTQYF	TGTGCCAGTAATCAGGGGTTTGGGGCGGATACGCAGTATTTT
.	.	TRBV9	TRBJ1-2	CASSRGAGGYGYTF	TGTGCCAGCAGCAGAGGGGCCGGGGGATATGGCTACACCTTC
TRBD1	once	TRBV7-2	TRBJ2-1	CASSWSGTGLSNEQFF	TGTGCCAGCAGCTGGAGCGGGACAGGGCTTTCCAATGAGCAGTTCTTC
.	.	TRBV4-2	TRBJ2-7	CASSQERLSYEQYF	TGTGCCAGCAGCCAAGAGCGACTCTCCTACGAGCAGTACTTC
.	.	TRBV5-1	TRBJ1-2	CASSFGLTDYGYTF	TGCGCCAGCAGCTTTGGGTTGACAGACTATGGCTACACCTTC
.	.	TRBV25-1	TRBJ1-5	CASSVSASNQPQHF	TGTGCCAGCAGTGTATCGGCTAGCAATCAGCCCCAGCATTTT
.	once	TRBV7-3	TRBJ2-1	CASSLLAVPNNEQFF	TGTGCCAGCAGCTTATTAGCCGTCCCTAACAATGAGCAGTTCTTC
.	.	TRBV28	TRBJ1-5	CASSFSQPQHF	TGTGCCAGCAGTTTTTCTCAGCCCCAGCATTTT
.	few	TRBV5-1	TRBJ2-7	CASSLGPGGYEQYF	TGCGCCAGCAGCTTGGGGCCGGGTGGATACGAGCAGTACTTC
.	.	TRBV27	TRBJ1-1	CASSLSVGEVWRAFF	TGTGCCAGCAGTTTATCGGTCGGAGAAGTGTGGAGAGCTTTCTTT
.	.	TRBV2	TRBJ1-3	CASSEGGFPNTIYF	TGTGCCAGCAGTGAAGGAGGGTTTCCGAACACCATATATTTT
TRBD1	.	TRBV19	TRBJ1-5	CASTRTGYSNQPQHF	TGTGCCAGTACCCGGACAGGGTATAGCAATCAGCCCCAGCATTTT
.	.	TRBV4-1	TRBJ2-3	CASSPRVSGDRIYTDTQYF	TGCGCCAGCAGCCCGAGGGTGAGCGGGGACAGGATATACACAGATACGCAGTATTTT